The source of this T cell receptor beta chain is a study of T-cell memory formation after mild COVID-19. V gave up 1 base and J gave up 5 bases, with 9 bases separating them. The CDR3 is 14 amino acids. Germline V gene sequence: CDR1 SGHRS, CDR2 YFSETQ. This clonotype was counted only a few times. TCRdb reanalysed the 5' RACE reads using MiXCR and keeps one entry per CDR3 protein. The sample lists 98,000 or so distinct CDR3 sequences; roughly a sixth were seen once. The gene calls are TRBV5-1 and TRBJ2-2; TRBD1 or TRBD2 may be the D gene (5 bases each). Sequenced sample: PBMCs or a T cell subset sorted from them (not recorded which). The source is a young man who had mild COVID-19 (a few samples of this study predate the infection). Cell type and time point are not known. Here the CDR3 DNA reads TGCGCCAGCAGCTTGTTGAGGGGAACCGGGGAGCTGTTTTTT. Translating gives CASSLLRGTGELFF.